This T cell receptor (beta chain) is drawn from a study of T cell responses to AZD1222 COVID-19 vaccine (dated by TCRdb to about 2021). The study in broad terms: AZD1222 recipients given second doses at about 4 weeks or at about 12 weeks were pooled, since spike-specific TCR depth and breadth were not found to differ between the two schedules. TCR sequencing covered roughly 230 trial participants: 207 given two doses of AZD1222 and 26 given two doses of MenACWY control vaccine. Trial participants were enrolled into age subgroups of 18-55, 56-69 and 70-plus years, which contained roughly 150, 30 and 60 TCR-sequenced participants, respectively. The research as a whole found: No day 14 peak-response samples were available, so repertoires were characterized only after the peak T cell response. Most participants were white British and females outnumbered males, and the authors suggested that clonal diversity may have been underestimated. The 56-69-year group was small, and its depth increase did not reach significance, likely because of low power. Conclusions about previously exposed vaccinees were limited because only six AZD1222 recipients were SARS-CoV-2 seropositive at baseline. Epitopes outside the regions mutated in the B.1.351 and B.1.1.7 variants were reportedly recognized by nearly half of the unique spike-specific TCRs. A significant rise in spike-specific TCR breadth and depth was observed after two AZD1222 doses relative to day 0 and relative to MenACWY recipients. The whole spike protein was spanned by vaccine-associated CD4 TCRs, and dominant responses were seen in regions 160-218 and 743-854.

The CDR3 regions of human TCRbeta chains were analyzed by immunosequencing. As for how the authors treated the data: Repertoire TCRs were matched against a reference library of SARS-CoV-2-specific TCRs generated with the MIRA antigen-specificity platform. Breadth was defined as the fraction of unique TCRs that were SARS-CoV-2-associated. Depth was defined as the fraction of total T cells that were SARS-CoV-2-associated. Using the MIRA data, each spike-specific TCR was mapped to the spike region that the TCR reacts to and placed in a CD4 or CD8 class. Log10-transformed breadth and depth values were compared by one-way ANOVA with Sidak's multiple comparisons tests. TCRdb holds this immuneACCESS table with in-frame rearrangements only. Some clones are missing; in checked studies, unresolved V genes explain under half, and the rest has no known cause. V and J calls and clone size are those listed in that table; D and trimming were worked out from the DNA. This sample lists tens of thousands of clones; roughly 84% were detected once. The ten largest clones take up roughly 17% of the sample.

As to this clone: Its antigen is unknown. No much larger clone exists at a distance of one base, and base qualities are not known.

The germline V gene yields MNHEY for CDR1 and SVGEGT for CDR2. CDR3 length: 13 amino acids, cysteine to phenylalanine. Kept here is only the CDR3 DNA, which spans 39 bases and is read in frame from base 1. V lost 6 bases and J lost 8 bases, and the count of bases not matched to a germline gene is 6. Explained via the paper, the time point label denotes: baseline before first vaccination. Vaccinee samples came from UK trials COV001 and COV002, including a single-blind randomized controlled phase 2/3 trial of AZD1222 (ChAdOx1 nCoV-19) in healthy adults. Trial participant PBMC samples were collected at day 0 and day 28 after the second dose for TCRbeta chain sequencing.

Sequenced here: peripheral blood, sampled on day 0 of AZD1222 vaccination. This clonotype originated in an adult in good health. The V gene is TRBV6-2 or TRBV6-3 and the J gene is TRBJ2-3; TRBD1 fits 9 bases in the junction. The DNA reads as follows: TGTGCCAGCAGCCAACAACAGGGGGCTACGCAGTATTTT. Its product reads: CASSQQQGATQYF.